These 30 T cell receptor beta chains came from one sample sequenced in a study of blood T cell repertoires in COVID-19. Clones were sequenced by immunoSEQ multiplex PCR, and TCRdb holds only the in-frame ones, with some missing. The repertoire holds roughly 350,000 clones, with 92% as singletons. The source material was PBMCs or T cells enriched from blood (not recorded which). The origin of the receptors is a woman aged 25-40 years who had recovered from COVID-19.

V and J are TRBV30 and TRBJ2-2; D possibly corresponds to TRBD1 (6 bases). V was clipped by 6 bases and J by 1 base, with 15 bases between them. Germline V gives CDR1 GTSNPN, CDR2 SVGIG (reference sequence). The CDR3 loop spans 15 amino acids. The CDR3 bases are TGTGCCTGCATGCCGGGACATCTGAACACCGGGGAGCTGTTTTTT. This translates into CACMPGHLNTGELFF.

The chain has TRBV15 and TRBJ1-1; D uncertain. The CDR3 runs 14 residues. In germline, CDR1 is LNHNV, CDR2 YYDKDF (reference sequence). V shed 0 bases and J shed 1 base, with 6 bases lying between them. The CDR3 DNA follows: TGTGCCACCAGCAGAGATTTCAAGAACACTGAAGCTTTCTTT. Residues: CATSRDFKNTEAFF.

This clone came up once. The chain employs TRBV3-1 (or the pseudogene TRBV3-2) and TRBJ1-6, with a tentative D call TRBD1 (6 bases). Between the trimmed V and J ends, which lost 4 bases and 6 bases, there was a span of 16 bases. From germline, CDR1 is LGHDT and CDR2 YNNKEL (reference sequence). This CDR3 is built from 16 residues. CDR3 residues: CASSPTWGLSNSPLHF. For the CDR3, the DNA is TGTGCCAGCAGCCCCACGTGGGGGCTCTCTAATTCACCCCTCCACTTT.

The chain couples TRBV7-2 to TRBJ1-1; 7 bases match TRBD1. The CDR3 has 14 residues. Germline lookup yields CDR1 SGHTA and CDR2 FQGNSA. V lost 6 bases and J lost 4; bases outside the gene matches: 8. This chain's CDR3 is CASRRDRAGTEAFF. CDR3 DNA sequence: TGTGCCAGCAGACGTGACAGGGCGGGCACTGAAGCTTTCTTT.

J is TRBJ2-2 and V is TRBV1; the table names TRBD2, a call not compared with the DNA. TRBV1 is a known pseudogene. The CDR3 is 15 residues long. CDR3 loop: CTSSQESRGTGELFF. Here the CDR3 DNA reads TGCACCAGCAGCCAAGAGTCACGGGGAACCGGGGAGCTGTTTTTT.

This chain connects TRBV28 to TRBJ1-5; no firm D call. Germline loops: CDR1 MDHEN, CDR2 SYDVKM. Trimming took 3 bases from V and 2 from J, leaving 11 bases between them. The CDR3 sequence is 15 residues long. For the CDR3, the DNA is TGTGCCAGCAGTTTGGAGACCGCCGGCAATCAGCCCCAGCATTTT. Its protein product is CASSLETAGNQPQHF.

The genes are TRBV7-2 and TRBJ2-2; D is ambiguous. The germline V and J ends were trimmed by 5 bases and 6 bases, with 16 bases remaining between them. CDR3 size: 15 residues. Germline CDR1 and CDR2: SGHTA and FQGNSA. The CDR3: CASSPSALLAGELFF. CDR3 in DNA: TGTGCCAGCAGCCCGAGCGCCCTTTTAGCCGGGGAGCTGTTTTTT.

The rearrangement links TRBV7-2 to TRBJ1-6, with TRBD1 matching 7 bases. V was pared by 5 bases and J by 6 bases, with 4 bases of the junction left unmatched. The germline V gene has CDR1 SGHTA and CDR2 FQGNSA. The CDR3 loop spans 14 amino acids. CDR3 DNA sequence: TGTGCCAGCAGCCCGGGACAGCTTAATTCACCCCTCCACTTT. Translation gives CASSPGQLNSPLHF.

The rearrangement uses TRBV11-3 and TRBJ2-5; D may be TRBD2 (6 bases). Germline CDR1 reads SGHNT; CDR2 reads YENEEA. The CDR3 is 14 residues long. V was trimmed by 5 bases and J by 5 bases, leaving 15 bases between them. CDR3 protein: CASSQRGSFETQYF. The CDR3 nucleotides read TGTGCCAGCAGCCAACGGGGGAGTTTCGAGACCCAGTACTTC.

This clone was counted a few times. The chain carries TRBV5-6 and TRBJ2-5; possibly TRBD1 for D (6 bases). The CDR3 totals 16 residues. The V and J ends lost 0 bases and 1 base respectively, with 13 bases between them. Germline CDR1 is SGHDT and CDR2 is YYEEEE. CDR3: CASSLGLGGVQETQYF. CDR3 nucleotide sequence: TGTGCCAGCAGCTTGGGATTAGGGGGAGTCCAAGAGACCCAGTACTTC.

The chain combines TRBV29-1 with TRBJ2-3; 13 bases match TRBD2. This CDR3 is built from 16 residues. V shed 1 base and J 2 bases; nucleotides not matched to a gene: 3. The germline V gene encodes CDR1 SQVTM and CDR2 ANQGSEA. The CDR3 is CSVEGLAGGSTDTQYF. The CDR3 DNA reads as TGCAGCGTTGAAGGACTAGCGGGAGGATCCACAGATACGCAGTATTTT.

The V gene is TRBV30, the J gene TRBJ1-3; unclear D gene. The CDR3 sequence is 17 residues long. Looked up from germline, CDR1 is GTSNPN and CDR2 is SVGIG (reference sequence). Trimming took off 0 bases at V and 0 bases at J, with 15 bases between the two ends. The CDR3 region is CAWSVSRTRSSGNTIYF. The CDR3 DNA follows: TGTGCCTGGAGTGTTTCCAGGACTCGAAGCTCTGGAAACACCATATATTTT. The full variable domain, with the rest looked up from reference TRBV30 and TRBJ1-3, is SQTIHQWPATLVQPVGSPLSLECTVEGTSNPNLYWYRQAAGRGLQLLFYSVGIGQISSEVPQNLSASRPQDRQFILSSKKLLLSDSGFYLCAWSVSRTRSSGNTIYFGEGSWLTVV.

This clone was picked up one time. The rearrangement uses TRBV3-1 (or the pseudogene TRBV3-2) and TRBJ2-7, with D unresolved. CDR3 length: 14 residues. V gave up 0 bases and J gave up 3 bases, with 9 bases separating them. The germline gives CDR1 LGHDT, CDR2 YNNKEL (reference sequence). CDR3 region: CASSQDRAIYEQYF. DNA for the CDR3: TGTGCCAGCAGCCAAGATCGAGCGATCTACGAGCAGTACTTC.

This chain links TRBV5-8 with TRBJ2-7, with 8 bases aligning to TRBD1. Germline values: CDR1 SGHTS, CDR2 YDEGEE. Trimming cost V 5 bases and J 3 bases; bases outside gene matches: 7. This CDR3 comprises 14 residues. CDR3 coding DNA: TGTGCCAGCAGTTCCCCGGGACAGGACTACGAGCAGTACTTC. It translates to CASSSPGQDYEQYF.

This clone has just a few counts. The chain has TRBV24-1 and TRBJ2-5; the match to TRBD2 covers 9 bases. The CDR3 is 16 residues long. The trim removed 6 bases at V and 2 bases at J, leaving 9 bases unmatched. Germline V gene sequence: CDR1 KGHDR, CDR2 SFDVKD. The CDR3 here is CATSSATSGFQETQYF. The CDR3 nucleotides are TGTGCCACCAGTTCAGCGACTAGCGGATTTCAAGAGACCCAGTACTTC.

As concerns this clone: In the same sample, other DNA sequences code for this CDR3. The chain joins TRBV6-5 to TRBJ1-2, with 8 bases matching TRBD1. Trimming at V came to 6 bases and at J to 4 bases, leaving 7 bases not matched to a gene. Germline V gene data show CDR1 as MNHEY and CDR2 as SVGAGI. The CDR3 is 14 residues long. CDR3 residues: CASRSPGQGYGYTF. CDR3 DNA: TGTGCCAGCAGAAGCCCCGGACAGGGCTATGGCTACACCTTC.

The chain is built from TRBV3-1 (or the pseudogene TRBV3-2) and TRBJ2-7; the match to TRBD1 covers 8 bases. Germline V gene lookup returns CDR1 LGHDT and CDR2 YNNKEL (reference sequence). With V trimmed by 8 bases and J by 0 bases, 6 bases remained unmatched. This CDR3 is built from 14 residues. CDR3 DNA sequence: TGTGCCAGCCGCCGGACAGGGAGCTCCTACGAGCAGTACTTC. Encoded protein: CASRRTGSSYEQYF.

The chain uses TRBV24-1 and TRBJ1-2, with D hard to call. The germline V gene encodes CDR1 KGHDR and CDR2 SFDVKD. Between the trimmed V and J ends, which lost 2 bases and 7 bases, there was a span of 10 bases. The CDR3 is made up of 13 amino acids. CDR3 protein: CATSDSESIGYTF. CDR3 coding DNA: TGTGCCACCAGTGATTCCGAAAGCATTGGCTACACCTTC.

This chain joins TRBV7-2 and TRBJ1-6; 8 positions agree with TRBD1. J was trimmed by 6 bases and V by 4 bases; bases with no gene match: 8. The CDR3 is made up of 16 amino acids. The germline V gene has CDR1 SGHTA and CDR2 FQGNSA. The CDR3 reads CASSSLITGGNSPLHF. DNA of the CDR3: TGTGCCAGCAGCTCACTCATAACAGGGGGTAATTCACCCCTCCACTTT.

The gene calls are TRBV5-1 and TRBJ2-7; D ambiguous. The CDR3 totals 15 residues. V lost 0 bases and J 4 bases, leaving 14 bases between the germline ends. Germline-derived CDR1 and CDR2 are SGHRS and YFSETQ. This CDR3 reads CASSLGTDPPYEQYF. The DNA for the CDR3 is TGCGCCAGCAGCTTGGGTACAGACCCACCGTACGAGCAGTACTTC.

This clone was picked up one time. J is TRBJ1-2 and V is TRBV28; 10 bases match TRBD1. Losses at the gene ends were 3 bases for V and 8 bases for J; bases not matched to a gene: 9. CDR1 and CDR2 from the germline V gene are MDHEN and SYDVKM. The CDR3 length is 15 residues. CDR3 DNA: TGTGCCAGCAGTTTGGGACAGGGGAGATTCAGGGGCTACACCTTC. Residues: CASSLGQGRFRGYTF.

The V and J genes are TRBV15 and TRBJ2-5, with a tentative D call TRBD2 (5 bases). Trimming removed 9 bases at V and 9 bases at J, with 23 bases between. The CDR3 length is 14 residues. Germline V CDR1 and CDR2: LNHNV, YYDKDF (reference sequence). The DNA of the CDR3 is TGTGCCACGCGTGATCGCGGGCCCTCCCCGGCCCAGTACTTC. Amino acid sequence: CATRDRGPSPAQYF.

This rearrangement joins TRBV19 to TRBJ2-4, with 8 bases fitting TRBD2. The germline gives CDR1 LNHDA, CDR2 SQIVND (reference sequence). J gave up 0 bases and V 2 bases, and 3 bases lay outside the gene matches. This CDR3 is built from 16 residues. The DNA for the CDR3 is TGTGCCAGTAGTATAACGGGGGGGGTAGCCAAAAACATTCAGTACTTC. Amino acid sequence: CASSITGGVAKNIQYF.

This chain uses TRBV4-3 with TRBJ1-6; D possibly corresponds to TRBD1 (5 bases). CDR1 is LGHNA, CDR2 YSLEER, per germline. Trimming took 0 bases from V and 8 from J, leaving 11 bases between them. The CDR3 extends over 15 amino acids. The CDR3 DNA reads as TGCGCCAGCAGCCAAGATGGGGGGGTGGATTCACCCCTCCACTTT. This gives the protein CASSQDGGVDSPLHF.

The chain links TRBV7-2 to TRBJ2-1, with 7 bases identical to TRBD2. The CDR3 spans 16 residues. Losses at the gene ends were 5 bases for V and 0 bases for J; bases not matched to a gene: 7. Per germline, CDR1 SGHTA and CDR2 FQGNSA. As DNA, the CDR3 is TGTGCCAGCAGCCCCCGGGGGGTAAGCTCCTACAATGAGCAGTTCTTC. It translates to CASSPRGVSSYNEQFF.

This chain links TRBV28 with TRBJ1-5; 7 nucleotides agree with TRBD1. The V gene's germline CDR1 is MDHEN and CDR2 SYDVKM. The CDR3 has 14 amino acids. V trimming: 7 bases; J trimming: 6 bases; junction bases outside the gene matches: 9. The CDR3 DNA follows: TGTGCCAGCATCAGAGGGGGCTCGGGTCAGCCCCAGCATTTT. Its translation is CASIRGGSGQPQHF.

The chain links TRBV6-1 to TRBJ1-6; the D gene is possibly TRBD1 (6 bases). The CDR3 totals 15 residues. The germline V gene encodes CDR1 MNHNS and CDR2 SASEGT. V lost 1 base to trimming and J lost 7 bases, with 11 bases between them. CDR3 protein: CASSEVTGWNSPLHF. CDR3 DNA: TGTGCCAGCAGTGAAGTCACAGGGTGGAATTCACCCCTCCACTTT.

The chain carries TRBV11-2 and TRBJ1-3, with D unresolved. The V gene's germline CDR1 is SGHAT and CDR2 FQNNGV. The CDR3 sequence is 12 residues long. V was cut by 1 base and J by 4 bases, with 2 bases left in between. The CDR3 bases are TGTGCCAGCAGCTTAGCAGGAAACACCATATATTTT. It yields the protein CASSLAGNTIYF.

This chain joins TRBV6-5 and TRBJ2-1; D perhaps matches TRBD2 (5 bases). Germline-derived CDR1 and CDR2 are MNHEY and SVGAGI. The CDR3 has 15 amino acids. V lost 2 bases to trimming and J lost 5 bases, with 13 bases between them. This CDR3 is CASSYGAAPNNEQFF. The CDR3 nucleotides are TGTGCCAGCAGTTACGGAGCGGCGCCCAACAATGAGCAGTTCTTC.

The gene calls are TRBV3-1 (or the pseudogene TRBV3-2) and TRBJ2-7; 11 bases match TRBD2. Germline V gives CDR1 LGHDT, CDR2 YNNKEL (reference sequence). The V segment lost 0 bases and the J segment 6 bases; nucleotides outside the gene matches: 16. CDR3 length: 19 residues. The CDR3 sequence: CASSQDGASGRPTLGEQYF. In DNA, the CDR3 is TGTGCCAGCAGCCAAGATGGGGCTAGCGGGAGGCCCACCTTGGGCGAGCAGTACTTC.